This paragraph reports one T cell receptor (beta chain). Frequency shows this clonotype is medium-sized (0.01 to 0.1%); no count was noted. Its cognate antigen has yet to be identified. The sample originates from a study of CXCR3-negative and CXCR3-positive naive CD8 T cells (dated by TCRdb to the late 2010s). Background on the whole study: In total, about 150 million TRB reads were obtained, corresponding to roughly 1.5 +/- 0.3 million reads per library. Diversity and physicochemical repertoire analyses covered under twelve donors pooled from two independent experiments. TRBV-TRBJ cluster analysis included naive subsets from several donors and memory cells from 3 donors.

For every CD8+ T cell subset, hundreds of thousands of cells were flow-sorted straight into RLT lysis buffer, and each subset was sorted in triplicate. To keep memory contaminants out, a stringent definition of naive CD8+ T cells was applied: CD45RO-CCR7+CD27+CD95-. Peripheral blood mononuclear cells were isolated from buffy coats using standard density gradient centrifugation. A FACSAria III was used to flow-sort naive CD8+ T cells into CXCR3-negative and CXCR3-positive populations. An RNeasy Mini Kit was used to extract total RNA from the sorted cells. The sequencer was a NextSeq 550. The Human TCR Profiling Kit (MiLaboratory) was used to prepare UMI-labeled 5' RACE TRB cDNA libraries. The full amount of extracted RNA was used for cDNA synthesis, and the full amount of resulting cDNA was used for PCR amplification. Libraries were prepared in parallel using an identical number of PCR cycles. Turning to the authors' computational methods: With a minimum of two reads required per UMI, MIGEC and MiXCR pulled out about 53,000 +/- 10,000 unique UMI-labeled TRB cDNA molecules from each library. Each library averaged around 42,000 +/- 9,900 functional in-frame TRB CDR3 nucleotide clonotypes without stop codons. Diversity metrics, including normalized Shannon-Wiener and Chao1, were computed in VDJtools after downsampling to 5000 UMI-labeled TRB molecules per sample. VDJtools computed clonotype-size-weighted physicochemical properties of the central five CDR3 residues: interaction energy, strength, volume and Kidera factor 4. After reprocessing by TCRdb, each CDR3 protein sequence is one entry, and no DNA is given. It is TCRdb's table, rather than the study itself, that gives the V and J calls and clone size. This sample's table has entries for 6,200 or so distinct CDR3 sequences. Clones ranked in the top ten supply 1.5% to 2% of the sample.

What the study reported, not specific to this receptor: Repertoire diversity was comparably high in both naive subsets but much lower in memory CD8+ T cells. Compared with CXCR3-negative naive cells, CXCR3-positive naive cells had TRB CDR3s with higher hydrophobicity (lower Kidera factor 4), lower energy, and higher strength and volume indices. Within the same donor, TRBV-TRBJ usage looked similar between naive CXCR3-negative and CXCR3-positive cells, but memory cells had distinct patterns. Freshly isolated PBMCs were used for most assays because CXCR3 expression went down partially after cryopreservation. Surface CD5, linked to self-reactivity in mice, was comparable between naive subsets; TCR interaction strength was therefore also inferred from TRB CDR3 physicochemical properties.

CDR1 and CDR2 are read off the germline V gene as SGHVS and FQNEAQ. From its cysteine to its phenylalanine, the CDR3 spans 17 amino acids. No DNA has been recorded. The specimen sequenced was naive CXCR3+ CD8+ T cells from blood. The sample's cell subset or site label is to be understood as: CD45RO-CCR7+CD27+CD95- naive CD8+ T cells expressing CXCR3 (TNR3+). The origin of this receptor is a human donor in good health. Some clones in this sample may be carry-over from other donors' samples. The V and J genes are TRBV7-8 and TRBJ1-4. CDR3 region: CASSSKSGGPTNEKLFF.